The T cell receptor (beta chain) under discussion was sequenced for a study of cytomegalovirus exposure and HLA in healthy donors. In the PCR, 60 Vbeta and 13 Jbeta primers were used. TCRdb keeps only in-frame clones here, not all; method: immunoSEQ multiplex PCR. The sample holds 100,000 to 150,000 clones, about 73% seen once. The V gene end was trimmed by 6 bases and the J gene end by 3 bases; junction bases not matched to a gene: 6. The CDR3 runs 14 residues. The chain has TRBV6-7 and TRBJ2-7; TRBD1 matches 9 bases. TRBV6-7 is filed as an ORF, its function uncertain. The sequenced sample consisted of PBMCs. The receptor was isolated from a woman between 50 and 59 years old in good health and CMV-seropositive. The CDR3: CASSPDRGSYEQYF. CDR3 bases: TGTGCCAGCAGCCCGGACAGGGGCAGCTACGAGCAGTACTTC.